The present entry profiles one T cell receptor (gamma chain) with its context. The specificity of this receptor is unknown. Base qualities are not at hand, and no much larger clone is one base apart. Genomic DNA was extracted with the QIAamp DNA FFPE tissue kit from ten 5-um FFPE scrolls per case. Fully anonymised formalin-fixed paraffin-embedded duodenal biopsies surplus to diagnostic needs were used to test TCR repertoire-based classification of coeliac disease. No clinical or histological suspicion of coeliac disease was present in controls, and upper endoscopy was performed in controls for reflux, dyspepsia or gastritis. These data originate in a study of intestinal T cells in coeliac disease (dated by TCRdb to 2020 to 2021). With respect to the entire study: Coeliac patients were found to be much younger than controls, with mean ages of around 16.0 versus 57 years recorded in the TRG cohort. Duodenal biopsies from ten or so coeliac disease patients and ten or so non-coeliac controls were included in the TCR-delta (TRD) cohort. Duodenal biopsies from approximately 30 coeliac disease patients and fewer than 25 non-coeliac controls were included in a second, larger TCR-gamma (TRG) cohort.

The CDR3, from cysteine to phenylalanine, totals 10 residues. The only DNA kept is the CDR3, 30 bases in frame from the first base. The junction shows trimming of 12 bases on V and 6 bases on J, and the gene matches do not reach 4 bases of it. CDR1 and CDR2 are read off the germline V gene as EGSNGY and YDSYNSKV. The library was made by multiplex PCR. This sample was sequenced with an Ion Torrent PGM. TRG repertoires were amplified from 200 ng of biopsy DNA using the LymphoTrack kit, whose primers carry Illumina adapters. After purification with AMPure XP beads and quantification on a 2100 Bioanalyzer, the TRG amplicons were pooled in equimolar amounts. Sequencing of TRG libraries was performed on an Ion PGM instrument. The study's own analysis went as follows. FastX removed reads in which more than 10% of nucleotides fell below the per-patient third-quartile quality score. IMGT/HighV-QUEST was used to align reads in order to assign V, D and J genes, locate CDR3 regions and judge functionality. After the sequences were translated into amino acids, every sequence predicted to be non-functional was thrown out. The CDR3s were broken into kmers both with and without positional annotation, PCA was run on the kmer frequencies, and the samples were clustered using every one of the 1023 combinations of PCs 1-10. Classification was validated by leave-one-out cross-validation, in which parameters were re-optimised on the remaining samples each time. Shannon diversity was calculated using the vegan R package from repeated random subsamples equal to the lowest read count. TCRdb called clones from the public reads with CATT, and repeated DNA sequences were later combined into one row. These V and J calls are TCRdb output, not the study's own analysis. Here the sample has about 530 gamma-chain clones; 51% occur a single time. Almost 35% of the sample is in the top ten clones.

Overall results and qualifications from the work: Of around 54 biopsies, around 51 (approximately 94%) were correctly classified by TRG clustering, which had a reported leave-one-out accuracy of about 90%. In training, clustering based on TRD kmers put every one of the 22 biopsies in the right class, and the leave-one-out accuracy was reported as 91%. FFPE-derived DNA was found to be relatively degraded, and loss of a proportion of TCR sequences in each sample was likely caused by this degradation. It was not possible to tell repeated CDR3 amino acid sequences apart from PCR duplicates. The coeliac group and the control group were significantly different in age, but an analysis split by age did not give significant classification.

The receptor was derived from a human donor who served as a control with a normal duodenal biopsy, not a healthy volunteer. Sequencing input: a duodenal biopsy. Rearrangement joined TRGV2 to TRGJP1. The CDR3 protein: CAHSGWFKIF. The nucleotide sequence is TGTGCCCACTCTGGTTGGTTCAAGATATTT.